This T cell receptor beta chain was recovered during a study of cytomegalovirus exposure and HLA in healthy donors listed by TCRdb under 2017. Turning to the overall study: According to an earlier analysis of a few hundred of the donors, about 190 million T cells yielded over 90 million unique TCR beta sequences and less than 300 Gb of sequence data. An early release that covered about 600 HLA-typed donors contained around 330 gigabases of sequencing data and 80 million or so unique TCR sequences. In a later genetic analysis, genome-wide SNP genotypes for about 55% of the 666 donors were used, and that subset was treated as a discovery cohort. Because of strong linkage in the cohort, five DR-DQ haplotypes were treated as single units for association and clustering. The study combined high-throughput TCR immunosequencing, statistical association of individual TCRs with disease status, and machine learning to predict cytomegalovirus infection status. All discovery cohort repertoires had been generated using a single sequencing platform. Among the roughly 400 genotyped donors, 75% to 90% belonged to the genetic ancestry cluster associated with self-reported Caucasian donors. Typing coverage differed by locus: A, B, C, DRB1 and DQB1 were typed in roughly 620-630 donors, DQA1 in 522, DPA1 in some 600, and DPB1 in roughly 470. The study was designed to test whether signatures of past pathogen exposure could be identified by cataloging public T cell receptors. HLA typing included class I and class II loci at four-digit resolution. An earlier analysis of 587 of the donors used high-throughput TCR beta sequencing to judge whether each TCR beta V gene segment behaved as functional or pseudogenic. The later analysis used no new phenotypic data to find candidate immune exposures, relying instead on TCR beta sequences and their occurrence across donors. Across some 400 genotyped donors of the cohort, an average of about 240,000 unique TCR beta nucleotide sequences per donor were sequenced, and about a sixth of those sequences were non-productive. In a later analysis, previously published TCR beta repertoires from roughly 710 donors were re-analyzed and high-resolution HLA genotyping was added so that TCR occurrence patterns could be studied. Donor age, sex, ethnicity and CMV serostatus were compiled alongside the repertoire data. In addition to the first cohort of 666 subjects, a separate validation cohort of some 120 different subjects was used. The study profiled the T cell repertoires of about 640 subjects by immunosequencing and related them to cytomegalovirus serostatus.

A few counts support this clone. Its antigen target is currently unknown. No base qualities exist here, and no much larger clone lies one base off it. Preparation of the library involved the immunoSEQ multiplex PCR assay. For the multiplex PCR, a mixture combining 60 forward primers for TCR Vbeta segments and 13 reverse primers for TCR Jbeta segments was used. The CDR3 region of rearranged TCR beta genes was amplified from genomic DNA with a multiplex PCR assay. The amplified TCR beta libraries were sequenced on the Illumina HiSeq System as 87-base-pair reads. Per the source publication's procedure: In a later analysis, 80 million or so unique TCR beta chains were counted across the roughly 610 repertoires, and some 10 million of these chains were shared by at least two donors. To remove PCR and sequencing errors, raw reads were error-corrected and collapsed into unique sequences using a nearest-neighbor algorithm that merged closely related sequences. CDR3 sequences were aligned to IMGT reference sequences to assign V, D and J gene segments. Each retained sequence needed at least a six-nucleotide match to both a V gene segment and a J gene segment. A rearrangement was called productive if the CDR3 had no stop codons and remained in frame with V and J, and every other rearrangement was called non-productive. CDR3 was defined by IMGT convention, running from the second conserved V-encoded cysteine to the conserved J-encoded phenylalanine. The earlier analysis of about 570 of the donors excluded any sequence lacking an unambiguous match to a single V gene segment. In an earlier analysis of several hundred of the donors, V segments were called functional above 56.7% productive rearrangements and were called segregating when the between-donor standard deviation exceeded 5%. A statistical classification framework was developed to diagnose cytomegalovirus status using the catalog of TCR beta chain sequences. V and J gene assignment, in a later analysis, came from comparing TCR nucleotide sequences with IMGT/GENE-DB human TR gene sequences. A later analysis assigned CDR3 sequences and most-parsimonious VDJ recombination scenarios with the TCRdist pipeline. In a later analysis, each TCR beta chain was defined by its CDR3 amino acid sequence together with its V-gene family, and reads lacking a unique V-gene family were excluded. To address suspected cross-contamination and a sequencing artifact, a later analysis removed under 600 highly shared, low-generation-probability nucleotide sequences. For each public chain, a later analysis derived a clonal expansion index from normalized ranks of inferred template counts within each repertoire. Generation probabilities in a later analysis came from a VDJ recombination model fitted to out-of-frame rearrangements, and those results were checked against IGoR. In a later analysis, TCR-TCR, TCR-HLA and TCR-CMV co-occurrence was scored with hypergeometric tests, and a repertoire-size bias correction was applied to TCR pairs. False discovery rates were estimated in a later analysis by permuting HLA or CMV assignments 20 times. In a later analysis, co-occurring TCRs were grouped with DBSCAN, and TCRdist sequence similarity was added when clustering was performed within HLA-allele-positive subsets. Repertoires with fewer than 30,000 or more than 120,000 public chains were left out of co-occurrence clustering, as were about five repertoires with anomalous nucleotide sharing. TCRdb took this table from immuneACCESS and kept in-frame rearrangements with V and J called. Such tables lack part of the clones; where checked against another copy, unresolved V genes explain under half of the gap, and the rest is unexplained. That table is the source of V, J and clone size, and D and trimming were worked out from the DNA. The sample table holds 150,000 to 200,000 clones, of which 81% were seen once. About 2.2% of the sample rests with the top ten.

What the research found in general, with its limitations: The only immune exposure information available for the cohort was CMV serostatus. Cytomegalovirus status was reported to be diagnosed by the classifier with high specificity and sensitivity in both the original and validation cohorts. Across donors, most TCR sequences were observed very rarely, whereas some public TCRs were present in many individuals. Because counts were too low, roughly 16 rarely observed V segments, including chromosome 9 orphons, were excluded from the earlier analysis of several hundred of the donors. A later genetic analysis associated a missense DCLRE1C variant with V-gene and J-gene trimming of TCR beta chains, and an independent cohort replicated the association. It was suggested by the authors that the approach could potentially be generalized to other disease states and immunological phenotypes. In vitro tests confirmed that three of the cytomegalovirus-associated TCR beta chains recognize cytomegalovirus antigens. When HLA alleles, especially DR and DQ, strongly co-occurred, attributing TCR associations to individual alleles was difficult. Most CMV-associated TCR beta chains appeared to be HLA-restricted in a later analysis, and the HLA associations seemed to be driven largely by CMV exposure. A later analysis found that HLA-associated TCR beta chains were more clonally expanded and had lower generation probabilities than equally common non-associated chains. In the study, 150 to 200 TCR beta chains were listed as associated with cytomegalovirus. In a later analysis, some 18,000 TCR beta sequences were associated with specific HLA alleles at a false discovery rate of 0.05. A later analysis reported that several top co-occurrence clusters appeared linked to parvovirus B19, influenza, CMV and Epstein-Barr virus. Linkage disequilibrium might explain the correlated functional status among segregating V segments, but an unknown experimental factor could not be excluded. Presence/absence analyses assumed roughly uniform sequencing depth across donors, an assumption that may not hold. This cohort had only TCR beta chains sequenced, and the lack of alpha or paired-chain data limited which features could be detected. A further reported finding was that TCR beta sequences accurately predicted the HLA-A and HLA-B alleles for most subjects in the first cohort. The sequencing pipeline was judged likely to have produced a cluster of highly shared sequence variants as a technical artifact. An earlier analysis of 587 of the donors showed that most TCR beta V segments appeared in productive rearrangements either about 90% or about 30% of the time, which broadly matched IMGT annotations. Because HLA typing was missing for some donors at each locus, association tests included only the typed subset. According to a later genetic analysis, donors in an Asian-associated ancestry cluster had fewer N-insertions in productive TCRs than the approximately 630-donor mean. According to a later analysis, TCR association rates differed among HLA loci, with DRB1 alleles showing the most associated TCRs and HLA-C alleles showing the fewest.

In total, approximately 690 healthy bone marrow donors made up the cohort. Cohort members were all nominally healthy when sampled, although unrecorded immune exposures were likely present. The donor was CMV seronegative and was included in the group of under 450 seronegative cohort members. Every donor gave a peripheral blood sample, and the peripheral blood mononuclear cells from that sample were used for TCR beta sequencing. The Qiagen DNeasy Blood Extraction Kit was used to extract genomic DNA from the blood cell samples. Sequencing was performed on PBMCs. The receptor comes from a young woman in good health and CMV-seronegative.

The CDR3 region: CASSLYSGHEETQYF. The sequenced DNA: TGTGCCAGCAGCTTATACTCCGGACACGAGGAGACCCAGTACTTC. The chain is made from TRBV7-2 and TRBJ2-5; TRBD1 is possibly the D segment (5 matching bases). The CDR3 covers 15 residues, taking in both the cysteine and the phenylalanine. The sequence is cut down to CDR3 DNA, 45 bases in frame from base 1. V drops 2 bases and J drops 5 bases, leaving 15 bases in between. CDR1 and CDR2, looked up from the germline V gene, are SGHTA and FQGNSA.